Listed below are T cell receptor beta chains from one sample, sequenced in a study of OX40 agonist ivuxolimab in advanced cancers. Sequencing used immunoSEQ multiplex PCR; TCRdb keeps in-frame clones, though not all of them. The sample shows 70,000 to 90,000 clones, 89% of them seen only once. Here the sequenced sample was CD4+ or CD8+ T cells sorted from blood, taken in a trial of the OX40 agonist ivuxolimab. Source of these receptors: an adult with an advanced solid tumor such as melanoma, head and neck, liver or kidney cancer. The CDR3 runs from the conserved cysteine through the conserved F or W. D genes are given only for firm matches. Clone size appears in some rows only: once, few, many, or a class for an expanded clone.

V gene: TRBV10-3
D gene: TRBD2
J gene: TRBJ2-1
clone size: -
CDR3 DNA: TGTGCCGTGACCGGGACTAGCGGTTACAATGAGCAGTTCTTC
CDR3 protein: CAVTGTSGYNEQFF

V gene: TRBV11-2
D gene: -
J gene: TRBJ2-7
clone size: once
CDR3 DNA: TGTGCCAGCAGCTCGCTCAGTTTTGCCTACGAGCAGTACTTC
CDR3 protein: CASSSLSFAYEQYF

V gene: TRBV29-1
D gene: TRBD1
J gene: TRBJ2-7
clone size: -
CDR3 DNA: TGCAGCGTTGAAGGGACAGGGGGCTACGAGCAGTACTTC
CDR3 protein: CSVEGTGGYEQYF

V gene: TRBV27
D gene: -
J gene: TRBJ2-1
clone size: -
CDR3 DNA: TGTGCCAGCGCCCTCCCAGGTCGAAGGGGGAATGAGCAGTTCTTC
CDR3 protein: CASALPGRRGNEQFF

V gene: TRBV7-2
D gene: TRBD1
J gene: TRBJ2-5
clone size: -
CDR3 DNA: TGTGCCAGCAGCCGACAGGGTGACGAGACCCAGTACTTC
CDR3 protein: CASSRQGDETQYF

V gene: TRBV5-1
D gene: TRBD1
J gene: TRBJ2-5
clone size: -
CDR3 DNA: TGCGCCAGCAGCTTGGGGGGACAGCAAGAGACCCAGTACTTC
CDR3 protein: CASSLGGQQETQYF

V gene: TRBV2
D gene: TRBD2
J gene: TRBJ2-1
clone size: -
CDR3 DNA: TGTGCCAGCACGTCTGCGGGAGGAACAGGAGTAATGCAGTTCTTC
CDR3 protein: CASTSAGGTGVMQFF

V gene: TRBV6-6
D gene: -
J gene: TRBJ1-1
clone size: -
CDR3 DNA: TGTGCCAGCAGTCCCGGGAGAGGTGGGGGAACAGCTGAAGCTTTCTTT
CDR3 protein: CASSPGRGGGTAEAFF

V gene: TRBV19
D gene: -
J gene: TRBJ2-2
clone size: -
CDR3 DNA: TGTGCCAGTAGTATTGGGGGTGGGGGAGCGGGCACCGGGGAGCTGTTTTTT
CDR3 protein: CASSIGGGGAGTGELFF

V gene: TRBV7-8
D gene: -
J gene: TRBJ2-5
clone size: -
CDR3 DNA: TGTGCCAGCAGCCTGGGGTGGCAAGAGACCCAGTACTTC
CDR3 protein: CASSLGWQETQYF

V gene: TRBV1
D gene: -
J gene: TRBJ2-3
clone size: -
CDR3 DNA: TGCACCAGCAGCCAAGATCTTACGACTAGCGAAGATACGCAGTATTTT
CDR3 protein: CTSSQDLTTSEDTQYF

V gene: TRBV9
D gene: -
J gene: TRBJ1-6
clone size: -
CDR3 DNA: TGTGCCAGCAGCGTAGGGGGGAAGGCGAGGGATCCACCCCTCCACTTT
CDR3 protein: CASSVGGKARDPPLHF

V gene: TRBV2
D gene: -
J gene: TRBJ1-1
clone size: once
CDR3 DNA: TGTGCCAGCAGTGAACATCGCCCCACTGAAGCTTTCTTT
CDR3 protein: CASSEHRPTEAFF

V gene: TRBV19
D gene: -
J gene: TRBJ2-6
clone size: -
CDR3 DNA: TGTGCCAGTATTCTGACCGCCTCTGGGGCCAACGTCCTGACTTTC
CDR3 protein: CASILTASGANVLTF

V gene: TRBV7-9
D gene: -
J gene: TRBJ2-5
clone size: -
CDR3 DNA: TGTGCCAGCAGCTTAGTTCGCCAGGGGTGGCAAGAGACCCAGTACTTC
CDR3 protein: CASSLVRQGWQETQYF

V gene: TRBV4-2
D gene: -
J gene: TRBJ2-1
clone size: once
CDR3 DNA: TGTGCCAGCAGCCAAGCTGCGGTCTCCTACAATGAGCAGTTCTTC
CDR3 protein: CASSQAAVSYNEQFF

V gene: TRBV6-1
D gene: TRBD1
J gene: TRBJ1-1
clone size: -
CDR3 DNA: TGTGCCAGCAGTGAACAACAGGGGCGCGGAGCTTTCTTT
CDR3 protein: CASSEQQGRGAFF

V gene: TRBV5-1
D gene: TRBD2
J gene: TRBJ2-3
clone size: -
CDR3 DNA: TGCGCCAGCAGCGGGGGACTAGCGGGGACATACACAGATACGCAGTATTTT
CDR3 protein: CASSGGLAGTYTDTQYF

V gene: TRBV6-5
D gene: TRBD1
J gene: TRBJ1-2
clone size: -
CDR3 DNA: TGTGCCAGCAGTCCGGCAGGGGGCCTCTATGGCTACACCTTC
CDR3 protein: CASSPAGGLYGYTF

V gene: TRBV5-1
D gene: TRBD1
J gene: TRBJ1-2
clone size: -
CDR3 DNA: TGCGCCAGCAGCTTGGGACCCCAAGGACAGGGGTATGGCTACACCTTC
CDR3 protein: CASSLGPQGQGYGYTF

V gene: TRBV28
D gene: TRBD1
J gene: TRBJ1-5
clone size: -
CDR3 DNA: TGTGCCAGCAGTCCCTCGGGACAGGGGGATCAGCCCCAGCATTTT
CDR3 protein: CASSPSGQGDQPQHF

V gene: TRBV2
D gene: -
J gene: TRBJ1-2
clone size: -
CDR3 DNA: TGTGCCAGCAGTGAGCTCGGGCGGGTTGTTGGCTACACCTTC
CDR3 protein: CASSELGRVVGYTF

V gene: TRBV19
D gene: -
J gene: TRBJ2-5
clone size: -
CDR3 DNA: TGTGCCAGTAGTAGGGGACCGCCGTCGGAGACCCAGTACTTC
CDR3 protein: CASSRGPPSETQYF

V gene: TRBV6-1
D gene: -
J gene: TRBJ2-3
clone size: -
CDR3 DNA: TGTGCCAGCAGTGAAGGGCTCGGTAGCGGCCTAACAGATACGCAGTATTTT
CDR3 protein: CASSEGLGSGLTDTQYF

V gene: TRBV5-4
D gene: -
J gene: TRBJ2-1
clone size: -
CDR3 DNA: TGTGCCAGCAGCCCTCTAGAAGGGGGTCGGTACAATGAGCAGTTCTTC
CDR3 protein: CASSPLEGGRYNEQFF

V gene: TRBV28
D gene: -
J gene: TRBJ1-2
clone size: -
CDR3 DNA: TGTGCCAGCAGTTTATCGGGGACAAGAGGAGACTATGGCTACACCTTC
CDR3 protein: CASSLSGTRGDYGYTF

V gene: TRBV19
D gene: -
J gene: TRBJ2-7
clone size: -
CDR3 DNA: TGTGCCAGTAGTCGACAGGGAGGTAAGGTGTACGAGCAGTACTTC
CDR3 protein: CASSRQGGKVYEQYF

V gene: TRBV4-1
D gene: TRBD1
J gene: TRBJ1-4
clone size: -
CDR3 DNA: TGCGCCAGGCGGCGCCAGCCGAGGGACAGTCTGGCTACTAATGAAAAACTGTTTTTT
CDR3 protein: CARRRQPRDSLATNEKLFF

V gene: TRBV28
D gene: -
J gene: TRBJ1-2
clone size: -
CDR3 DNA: TGTGCCAGCAGCTCCCCCCAGGGGTCTAACTATGGCTACACCTTC
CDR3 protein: CASSSPQGSNYGYTF

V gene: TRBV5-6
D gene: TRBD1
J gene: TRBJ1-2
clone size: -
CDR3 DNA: TGTGCCAGCAGCCCCGGACAGGGAGCCTATGGCTACACCTTC
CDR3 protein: CASSPGQGAYGYTF

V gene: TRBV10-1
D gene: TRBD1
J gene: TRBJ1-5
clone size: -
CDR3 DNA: TGCGCCAGCAGATTCGACAGGGATTATAGCAATCAGCCCCAGCATTTT
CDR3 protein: CASRFDRDYSNQPQHF

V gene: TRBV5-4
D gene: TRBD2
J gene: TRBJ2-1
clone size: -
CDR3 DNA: TGTGCCCTGGGGGCGGGGGGCCTCAATGAGCAGTTCTTC
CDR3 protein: CALGAGGLNEQFF

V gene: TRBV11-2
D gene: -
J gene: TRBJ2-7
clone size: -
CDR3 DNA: TGTGCCAGCACAATATTGACGCACTCCTACGAGCAGTACTTC
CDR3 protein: CASTILTHSYEQYF

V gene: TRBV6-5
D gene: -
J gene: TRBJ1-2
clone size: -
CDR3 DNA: TGTGCCAGCACCCCCACACGCGGGGCGTGGGGCTACACCTTC
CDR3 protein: CASTPTRGAWGYTF

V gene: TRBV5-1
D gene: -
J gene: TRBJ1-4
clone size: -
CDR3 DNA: TGCGCCAGCAGCGAAAGACCGGTTGCGGCTAATGAAAAACTGTTTTTT
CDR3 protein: CASSERPVAANEKLFF

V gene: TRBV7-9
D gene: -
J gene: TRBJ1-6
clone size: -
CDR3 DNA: TGTGCCAGCAGCCCTCGACAGGAATATAATTCACCCCTCCACTTT
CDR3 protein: CASSPRQEYNSPLHF

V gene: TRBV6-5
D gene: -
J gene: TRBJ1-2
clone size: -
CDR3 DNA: TGTGCCAGCAGTTACTGGGAGACAGGTCAACAGGGCTACACCTTC
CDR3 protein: CASSYWETGQQGYTF